These 19 T cell receptor beta chains originate from one sample sequenced in a study of blood T cell repertoires in COVID-19. Assay used: immunoSEQ multiplex PCR; TCRdb lists only in-frame clones, some missing. Here the sample spans about 100,000 clones, roughly 90% being singletons. The sample consisted of peripheral blood. Receptors were obtained from a human donor with active COVID-19. The donor label of this sample is uncertain.

The V gene is TRBV5-4, the J gene TRBJ2-7; D gene unclear. CDR1 and CDR2 from the germline V gene are SGHNT and YYREEE (reference sequence). The CDR3 length is 14 residues. Trimming removed 2 bases from V and 0 bases from J, with 9 bases in between. Written as DNA, the CDR3 is TGTGCCAGCAGCTTTGGTGCCAGCTCCTACGAGCAGTACTTC. It is translated as CASSFGASSYEQYF.

This sequence joins TRBV19 and TRBJ2-1; possible D gene TRBD1, 6 bases. In germline, CDR1 is LNHDA, CDR2 SQIVND (reference sequence). The CDR3 extends over 15 amino acids. V lost 3 bases to trimming and J lost 0 bases, with 9 bases between them. The CDR3 protein is CASSIRDTSYNEQFF. CDR3 coding DNA: TGTGCCAGTAGTATCCGGGACACCTCCTACAATGAGCAGTTCTTC.

The chain couples TRBV5-1 to TRBJ1-3; 8 bases line up with TRBD1. With V trimmed by 0 bases and J by 1 base, 3 bases remained unmatched. This CDR3 contains 16 residues. CDR1 and CDR2 from the germline V gene are SGHRS and YFSETQ. CDR3 loop: CASSLAGGISGNTIYF. The CDR3 coding sequence is TGCGCCAGCAGCTTGGCAGGGGGCATTTCTGGAAACACCATATATTTT.

The rearrangement joins TRBV6-2 or TRBV6-3 to TRBJ2-5; D might be TRBD2 (6 bases). CDR3 length equals 14 residues. The germline V and J ends were trimmed by 5 bases and 5 bases, with 15 bases remaining between them. Germline loops: CDR1 MNHEY, CDR2 SVGEGT. The CDR3 DNA reads TGTGCCAGCAGTGCCGGGGGTCTCTGGGAGACCCAGTACTTC. Its translation is CASSAGGLWETQYF.

The chain couples TRBV6-5 to TRBJ2-4; possible D gene TRBD1, 6 bases. The V end was cut by 6 bases, the J end by 1 base, with 10 bases between. The CDR3 length is 14 residues. From germline, CDR1 is MNHEY and CDR2 SVGAGI. The CDR3 loop is CASRGGYAKNIQYF. Here the CDR3 DNA reads TGTGCCAGCAGAGGGGGTTATGCCAAAAACATTCAGTACTTC.

This chain links TRBV7-9 with TRBJ1-1; no reliable D call. V was trimmed by 0 bases and J by 6 bases, leaving 5 bases between them. The germline gives CDR1 SEHNR, CDR2 FQNEAQ (reference sequence). This CDR3 has 12 residues. The CDR3 sequence is CASSLARSEAFF. Here the CDR3 DNA reads TGTGCCAGCAGCTTAGCGCGGTCTGAAGCTTTCTTT.

The table lists this clone with a count of one. The chain employs TRBV7-9 and TRBJ2-2, with D maybe TRBD1 (6 bases). This CDR3 comprises 13 residues. Germline CDR1 and CDR2: SEHNR and FQNEAQ (reference sequence). The ends were cut back, 1 base at V and 6 bases at J, with 6 bases in the middle. DNA of the CDR3: TGTGCCAGCAGCTTAGAGGGGGCCGGGGAGCTGTTTTTT. It codes for CASSLEGAGELFF.

The CDR3 sequence: CAWRKGAGANVLTF. Here the CDR3 DNA reads TGTGCCTGGAGGAAAGGGGCTGGGGCCAACGTCCTGACTTTC. The V call is TRBV30, the J call TRBJ2-6; tentative D call: TRBD1 (5 bases). Germline V CDR1 and CDR2: GTSNPN, SVGIG (reference sequence). V lost 3 bases, J lost 2 bases, and 8 bases lay in between. The CDR3 spans 14 residues.

Written as DNA, the CDR3 is TGTGCCAGCAGCTTAGTTGGTAGCTCAGAGACCCAGTACTTC. It is translated as CASSLVGSSETQYF. This chain uses TRBV7-2 with TRBJ2-5, with no clear D. Germline CDR1 SGHTA, CDR2 FQGNSA. V dropped 1 base and J dropped 4 bases, with 10 bases sitting between them. The CDR3 has 14 residues.

The chain carries TRBV29-1 and TRBJ1-1, with a possible D match to TRBD1 (5 bases). The CDR3 is made up of 13 amino acids. Germline V gene lookup returns CDR1 SQVTM and CDR2 ANQGSEA. The germline V and J ends were trimmed by 6 bases and 4 bases, with 15 bases remaining between them. CDR3 DNA sequence: TGCAGCGTCTCATCGGGGGGTATCACTGAAGCTTTCTTT. It translates to CSVSSGGITEAFF.

This chain links TRBV6-6 with TRBJ2-1, with D perhaps TRBD2 (5 bases). Germline CDR1 is MNHNY and CDR2 is SVGAGI (reference sequence). The V end was cut by 6 bases, the J end by 8 bases, with 14 bases between. The CDR3 is made up of 13 amino acids. The CDR3 loop reads CASRLGLLDEQFF. In nucleotides, the CDR3 is TGTGCCAGCAGATTAGGACTTTTGGATGAGCAGTTCTTC.

A remark on this clone: The same CDR3 is also encoded by other DNA sequences in this sample. This sequence joins TRBV6-1 and TRBJ1-1; the D gene is possibly TRBD1 (5 bases). The CDR3 is 13 amino acids. The V gene lost 2 bases and the J gene lost 1 base, with 5 bases spanning the gap. Germline CDR1 is MNHNS and CDR2 is SASEGT. The CDR3 is CASSEQGNTEAFF. The CDR3, as DNA: TGTGCCAGCAGTGAACAGGGGAACACTGAAGCTTTCTTT.

CDR3 in DNA: TGCAGTGCTAGTAAAGTTACAGCAACCCAAGAGACCCAGTACTTC. This codes for CSASKVTATQETQYF. This sequence joins TRBV20-1 and TRBJ2-5; no clear D gene. CDR3 size: 15 residues. Germline values: CDR1 DFQATT, CDR2 SNEGSKA (reference sequence). Trimming took 3 bases from V and 1 from J, leaving 15 bases between them.

The V call is TRBV5-1, the J call TRBJ2-2; TRBD1 agrees at 7 bases. Looked up from germline, CDR1 is SGHRS and CDR2 is YFSETQ. V lost 4 bases to trimming and J lost 4 bases; unmatched junction nucleotides: 7. This CDR3 region has 15 residues. The CDR3 DNA is TGCGCCAGCAGCCAAGGACAGGCGGTCACCGGGGAGCTGTTTTTT. It codes for CASSQGQAVTGELFF.

The gene calls are TRBV10-3 and TRBJ2-7; TRBD2 matches at 9 bases. The trim removed 2 bases at V and 0 bases at J, leaving 5 bases unmatched. Per germline, CDR1 ENHRY and CDR2 SYGVKD. The CDR3 spans 16 residues. The CDR3 loop is CAISEPSGVSSYEQYF. In nucleotides, the CDR3 is TGTGCCATCAGTGAGCCTAGCGGGGTGAGCTCCTACGAGCAGTACTTC.

V gene TRBV28 combines with J gene TRBJ2-5; 8 bases line up with TRBD1. Germline V gene sequence: CDR1 MDHEN, CDR2 SYDVKM. The V and J ends lost 4 bases and 3 bases, in that order; junction bases with no gene match: 10. The CDR3 length is 16 residues. CDR3 in amino acids: CASSYPRGRLEETQYF. The CDR3 DNA reads TGTGCCAGCAGTTACCCCAGGGGGCGCTTGGAAGAGACCCAGTACTTC.

The chain combines TRBV20-1 with TRBJ1-2; D not resolved. The CDR3 loop spans 11 amino acids. Germline V gene data show CDR1 as DFQATT and CDR2 as SNEGSKA (reference sequence). V shed 2 bases and J shed 7 bases, with 8 bases lying between them. The CDR3 nucleotides are TGCAGTGCTAGACTCAGATTTGGCTACACCTTC. It is translated as CSARLRFGYTF.

In nucleotides, the CDR3 is TGTGCCAGCCGTGTAGCGGGGGGGCCCTTGAGCACAGATACGCAGTATTTT. Protein product: CASRVAGGPLSTDTQYF. The genes are TRBV6-1 and TRBJ2-3; 11 bases are a match to TRBD2. The CDR3 sequence is 17 residues long. The germline V gene has CDR1 MNHNS and CDR2 SASEGT. With V trimmed by 8 bases and J by 0 bases, 10 bases remained unmatched.

On this clone itself: Other DNA sequences from this sample encode an identical CDR3 as well. This chain uses TRBV18 with TRBJ1-1; no reliable D call. The CDR3 sequence is 15 residues long. Germline loops: CDR1 KGHSH, CDR2 LQKENI. The V and J ends lost 1 base and 1 base respectively, with 10 bases between them. The CDR3 sequence is CASSPRPGSNTEAFF. CDR3 DNA: TGTGCCAGCTCACCACGGCCGGGGTCGAACACTGAAGCTTTCTTT.